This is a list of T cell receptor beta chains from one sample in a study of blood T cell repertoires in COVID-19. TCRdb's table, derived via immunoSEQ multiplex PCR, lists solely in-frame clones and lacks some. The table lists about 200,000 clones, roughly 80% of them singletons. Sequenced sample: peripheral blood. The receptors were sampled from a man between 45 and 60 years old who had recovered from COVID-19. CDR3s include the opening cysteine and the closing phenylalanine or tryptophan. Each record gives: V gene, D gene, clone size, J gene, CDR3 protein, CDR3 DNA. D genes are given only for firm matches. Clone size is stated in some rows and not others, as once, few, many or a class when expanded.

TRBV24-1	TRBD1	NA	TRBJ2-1	CATSHPRGGTGVNEQFF	TGTGCCACCAGTCACCCTCGAGGGGGGACAGGGGTCAATGAGCAGTTCTTC
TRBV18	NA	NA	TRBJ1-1	CASSPRRDTEAFF	TGTGCCAGCTCACCTAGACGGGACACTGAAGCTTTCTTT
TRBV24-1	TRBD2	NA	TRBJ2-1	CATSDPTSGRANEQFF	TGTGCCACCAGTGACCCGACTAGCGGGAGGGCCAATGAGCAGTTCTTC
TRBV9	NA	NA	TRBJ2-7	CASSVGDSGSSYEQYF	TGTGCCAGCAGCGTAGGAGATAGCGGAAGCTCCTACGAGCAGTACTTC
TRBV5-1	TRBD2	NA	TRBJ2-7	CASSLGEGGFPREQYF	TGCGCCAGCAGCTTGGGGGAGGGAGGCTTCCCCCGCGAGCAGTACTTC
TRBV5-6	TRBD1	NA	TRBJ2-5	CASSSTGIEETQYF	TGTGCCAGCAGTTCGACAGGGATAGAAGAGACCCAGTACTTC
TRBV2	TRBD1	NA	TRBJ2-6	CASSGDRERANVLTF	TGTGCCAGCAGCGGGGACAGGGAAAGGGCCAACGTCCTGACTTTC
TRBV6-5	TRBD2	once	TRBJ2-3	CASSYRAGGDTQYF	TGTGCCAGCAGTTACCGAGCGGGAGGGGATACGCAGTATTTT
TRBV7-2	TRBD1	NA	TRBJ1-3	CASRLGQGLHTIYF	TGTGCCAGCAGATTGGGACAGGGTTTACACACCATATATTTT
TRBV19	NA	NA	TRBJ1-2	CASSRDRPQIYGYTF	TGTGCCAGTAGTCGAGACAGGCCCCAAATCTATGGCTACACCTTC
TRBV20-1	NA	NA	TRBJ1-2	CSASLGANGYTF	TGCAGTGCTAGTTTGGGGGCGAATGGCTACACCTTC